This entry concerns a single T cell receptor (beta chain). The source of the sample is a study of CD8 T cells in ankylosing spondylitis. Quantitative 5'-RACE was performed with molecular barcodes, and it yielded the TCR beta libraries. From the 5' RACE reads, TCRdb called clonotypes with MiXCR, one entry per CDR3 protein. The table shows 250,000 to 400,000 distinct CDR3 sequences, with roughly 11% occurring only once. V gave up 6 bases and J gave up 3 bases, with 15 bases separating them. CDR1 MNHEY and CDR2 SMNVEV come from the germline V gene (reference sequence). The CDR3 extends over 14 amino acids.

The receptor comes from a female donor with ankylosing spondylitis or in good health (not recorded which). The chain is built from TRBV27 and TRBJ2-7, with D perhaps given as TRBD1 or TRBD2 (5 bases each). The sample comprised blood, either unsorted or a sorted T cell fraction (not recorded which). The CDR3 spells CASRKEVGVYEQYF. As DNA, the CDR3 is TGTGCCAGCAGAAAGGAGGTAGGGGTCTACGAGCAGTACTTC.